This TCR beta chain was captured by sequencing in a study of control samples from healthy donors and cancer patients. TCRdb's copy holds only in-frame clones and misses some; the assay was immunoSEQ multiplex PCR. The sample lists under 200,000 clones, 90% to 95% seen once, with about 8.5% in the top ten. Sequences were obtained from blood. This TCR was sampled from a woman aged 35 to 49 in good health.

DNA of the CDR3: TGTGCCAGCAGCGTAGGGGGACAGGGAGGATTGGAGACCCAGTACTTC. Translation: CASSVGGQGGLETQYF. The chain recombines TRBV9 with TRBJ2-5; TRBD1 matches 9 bases. The CDR3 spans 16 residues. Germline V gene sequence: CDR1 SGDLS, CDR2 YYNGEE. V was clipped by 0 bases and J by 5 bases; unmatched bases: 8.